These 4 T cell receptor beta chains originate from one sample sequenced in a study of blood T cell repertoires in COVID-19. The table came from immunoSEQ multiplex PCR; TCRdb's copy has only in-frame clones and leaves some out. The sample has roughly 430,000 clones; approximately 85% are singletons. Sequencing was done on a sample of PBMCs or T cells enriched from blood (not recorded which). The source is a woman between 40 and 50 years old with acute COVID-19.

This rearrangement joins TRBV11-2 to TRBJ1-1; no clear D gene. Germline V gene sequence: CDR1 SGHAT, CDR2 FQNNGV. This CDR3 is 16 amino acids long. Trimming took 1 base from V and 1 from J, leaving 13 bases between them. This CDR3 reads CASSLGYGVGNTEAFF. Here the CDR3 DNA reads TGTGCCAGCAGCTTAGGTTACGGGGTGGGGAACACTGAAGCTTTCTTT.

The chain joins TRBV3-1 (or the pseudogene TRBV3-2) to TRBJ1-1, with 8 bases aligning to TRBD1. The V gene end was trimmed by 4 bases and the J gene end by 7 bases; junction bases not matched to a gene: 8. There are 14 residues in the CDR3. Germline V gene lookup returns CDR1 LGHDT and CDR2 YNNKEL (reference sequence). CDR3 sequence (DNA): TGTGCCAGCAGCCCCAGGGGGCCCGTTTTTGAAGCTTTCTTT. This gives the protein CASSPRGPVFEAFF.

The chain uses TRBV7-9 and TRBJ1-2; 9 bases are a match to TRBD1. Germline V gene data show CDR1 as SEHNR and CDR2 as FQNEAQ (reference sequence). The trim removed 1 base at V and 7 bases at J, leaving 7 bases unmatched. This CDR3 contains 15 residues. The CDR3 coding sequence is TGTGCCAGCAGCTTAGACTGGACAGGGGTCCTTGGCTACACCTTC. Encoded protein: CASSLDWTGVLGYTF.

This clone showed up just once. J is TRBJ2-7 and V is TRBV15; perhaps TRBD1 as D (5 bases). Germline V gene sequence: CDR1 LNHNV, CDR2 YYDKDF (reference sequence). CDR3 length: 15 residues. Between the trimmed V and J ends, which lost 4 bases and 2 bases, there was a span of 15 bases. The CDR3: CATSIGSQGPYEQYF. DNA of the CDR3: TGTGCCACCAGCATCGGATCGCAGGGTCCCTACGAGCAGTACTTC.